This TCR beta chain was obtained from a study of blood T cell repertoires in COVID-19. V trimming: 4 bases; J trimming: 2 bases; junction bases outside the gene matches: 3. The germline V gene has CDR1 MRHNA and CDR2 SNTAGT. The CDR3 length is 15 residues. Sequenced by immunoSEQ multiplex PCR; TCRdb stores in-frame clones only, minus some. The sample contains approximately 190,000 clones, approximately 80% of which appear only once. The source is a human donor in a cohort sampled during active COVID-19. Sample: peripheral blood. The chain has TRBV6-4 and TRBJ1-3, with TRBD1 identical over 9 bases. CDR3 loop: CASSVGTGPGNTIYF. DNA of the CDR3: TGTGCCAGCAGTGTCGGGACAGGGCCTGGAAACACCATATATTTT.